The 19 T cell receptor beta chains listed next were all sequenced from one sample in a study of T cells in Graves' hyperthyroidism and ophthalmopathy. Template material for amplifying TCR beta CDR3 regions consisted of RNA transcripts. The primer set for the first-round RT-PCR of the TCR CDR3 was HTBI. From the multiplex PCR reads, TCRdb called clonotypes with MiXCR, one entry per CDR3 protein. The data contain approximately 300,000 distinct CDR3 sequences, approximately 18% of them singletons. Sequencing used blood. These receptors were collected from a man in his forties or fifties with Graves' ophthalmopathy.

Ten or more counts support this clonotype. The rearrangement joins TRBV7-3 to TRBJ2-7; TRBD2 aligns across 9 bases. V lost 5 bases, J lost 6 bases, and 11 bases stayed unmatched. The CDR3 covers 15 residues. From germline, CDR1 is SGHTA and CDR2 FQGTGA. The CDR3 DNA follows: TGTGCCAGCAGCCCAGATAGCGGGAGCGGGACCGAGCAGTACTTC. As protein: CASSPDSGSGTEQYF.

This clonotype was seen more than once but under ten times. The chain combines TRBV10-3 with TRBJ2-7; D uncertain. Germline CDR1 reads ENHRY; CDR2 reads SYGVKD. Deletions cut 3 bases from V and 5 bases from J, with 5 bases between. This CDR3 spans 11 amino acids. CDR3 residues: CAISDRNEQYF. The CDR3 DNA follows: TGTGCCATCAGTGACCGGAACGAGCAGTACTTC.

This clonotype was observed at least ten times. The V and J genes are TRBV20-1 and TRBJ1-1, with D perhaps matching TRBD1 (6 bases). This CDR3 is built from 15 residues. The germline V and J ends were trimmed by 0 bases and 1 base, with 12 bases remaining between them. The germline CDR1 and CDR2 sequences are DFQATT and SNEGSKA (reference sequence). Written as DNA, the CDR3 is TGCAGTGCTAGAGATCGGGGGCCGGCGAACACTGAAGCTTTCTTT. Translated: CSARDRGPANTEAFF.

This clonotype was recorded at least ten times. J is TRBJ2-7 and V is TRBV29-1, with D unresolved. CDR3 size: 14 residues. Germline V gives CDR1 SQVTM, CDR2 ANQGSEA. Trimming took off 6 bases at V and 3 bases at J, with 18 bases between the two ends. CDR3 residues: CSVTSGSFFYEQYF. The CDR3 region has the DNA TGCAGCGTCACCTCGGGTAGTTTCTTCTACGAGCAGTACTTC.

At least ten counts were recorded for this clonotype. V usage is TRBV2 and J usage is TRBJ2-7; weak D call: TRBD1 (6 bases). This CDR3 spans 13 amino acids. CDR1 and CDR2 (germline): SNHLY, FYNNEI. The V and J ends lost 3 bases and 2 bases respectively, with 8 bases between them. The CDR3 coding sequence is TGTGCCAGCAGTGACGGACAGACCTACGAGCAGTACTTC. Translated, it gives CASSDGQTYEQYF. Full variable domain (rest looked up from reference TRBV2 and TRBJ2-7): EPEVTQTPSHQVTQMGQEVILRCVPISNHLYFYWYRQILGQKVEFLVSFYNNEISEKSEIFDDQFSVERPDGSNFTLKIRSTKLEDSAMYFCASSDGQTYEQYFGPGTRLTVT.

V and J are TRBV6-1 and TRBJ1-1, with D possibly matching TRBD1 (6 bases). V lost 11 bases, J lost 1 base, and 20 bases lay in between. Germline CDR1 is MNHNS and CDR2 is SASEGT. The CDR3 is made up of 15 amino acids. The CDR3 loop reads CALGQKRGGNTEAFF. In DNA, the CDR3 is TGTGCCCTTGGACAGAAACGTGGGGGGAACACTGAAGCTTTCTTT.

This chain links TRBV4-1 with TRBJ2-3, with 9 bases lining up with TRBD1. The V gene end was trimmed by 2 bases and the J gene end by 6 bases; junction bases not matched to a gene: 15. The germline V gene has CDR1 MGHRA and CDR2 YSYEKL. This CDR3 region has 18 residues. The CDR3 DNA sequence: TGCGCCAGCAGCCAACCGTATAGGGGACAGGGTTTGACGGATACGCAGTATTTT. It is translated as CASSQPYRGQGLTDTQYF.

The chain combines TRBV13 with TRBJ1-1, with a tentative D call TRBD1 (6 bases). CDR1 and CDR2 from the germline V gene are PRHDT and FYEKMQ (reference sequence). CDR3 size: 13 residues. Deletions cut 0 bases from V and 11 bases from J, with 13 bases between. CDR3 region: CASSLGGDRRAFF. Written as DNA, the CDR3 is TGTGCCAGCAGCTTAGGGGGAGACAGGAGGGCTTTCTTT.

This clonotype occurred many times. V usage is TRBV29-1 and J usage is TRBJ2-1, with TRBD1 matching over 11 bases. CDR3 length: 16 amino acids. Looked up from germline, CDR1 is SQVTM and CDR2 is ANQGSEA. V shed 2 bases, J shed 10 bases, and the junction held 13 bases outside the gene matches. The CDR3 sequence is CSVESTDRGLLGEQFF. CDR3 coding DNA: TGCAGCGTTGAATCAACGGACAGGGGGCTGCTGGGAGAGCAGTTCTTC.

About this clonotype: This may be a read error, as it is one base from a much larger clone. The chain recombines TRBV27 with TRBJ2-7, with 11 bases fitting TRBD2. The CDR3 is 18 residues long. Germline V gene sequence: CDR1 MNHEY, CDR2 SMNVEV (reference sequence). CDR3 sequence (DNA): TGTGGCAGCACCCCCAACCGACTAGCGGGGCGAACCCCCTACGAGCAGTACTTC. Translating it yields CGSTPNRLAGRTPYEQYF.

This clonotype came up a few times. V usage is TRBV6-5 and J usage is TRBJ2-7; D possibly corresponds to TRBD2 (5 bases). V shed 1 base and J shed 2 bases, with 18 bases lying between them. The CDR3 runs to 17 residues. Germline lookup yields CDR1 MNHEY and CDR2 SVGAGI. The CDR3 region has the DNA TGTGCCAGCAGTTACTTGAGTTCCGGGATTGGAGCCTACGAGCAGTACTTC. It is translated as CASSYLSSGIGAYEQYF.

The sample holds many counts of this clonotype. The chain links TRBV7-3 to TRBJ2-3; D might be TRBD2 (5 bases). V was pared by 6 bases and J by 4 bases, with 23 bases between. The CDR3 is 17 amino acids. CDR1 is SGHTA and CDR2 is FQGTGA in the germline V gene. DNA for the CDR3: TGTGCCAGCAGTTCTCACGCTTCTGGGCTGGAGGCAGATACGCAGTATTTT. Translated, it gives CASSSHASGLEADTQYF.

The rearrangement joins TRBV30 to TRBJ2-7, with a weak D call TRBD2 (6 bases). V lost 8 bases and J lost 4, with 12 bases in between. CDR1 and CDR2 (germline): GTSNPN, SVGIG (reference sequence). The CDR3 runs to 11 residues. The CDR3 bases are TGTGCCGGGGACCGGGGGTACGAGCAGTACTTC. Its translation is CAGDRGYEQYF.

At least ten counts were recorded for this clonotype. The chain couples TRBV28 to TRBJ2-3, with TRBD2 matching 9 bases. Looked up from germline, CDR1 is MDHEN and CDR2 is SYDVKM. The CDR3 loop spans 13 amino acids. With 6 bases clipped from V and 7 bases from J, the junction kept 5 bases outside the gene matches. The CDR3 loop reads CASRASGINTQYF. Written as DNA, the CDR3 is TGTGCCAGCAGGGCTAGCGGGATCAATACGCAGTATTTT.

The chain combines TRBV4-1 with TRBJ2-5, with D uncertain. The CDR3 is made up of 15 amino acids. Germline loops: CDR1 MGHRA, CDR2 YSYEKL. V gave up 4 bases and J gave up 0 bases, with 12 bases separating them. CDR3 amino acids: CASSLSYTDQETQYF. The CDR3 DNA sequence: TGCGCCAGCAGCCTCAGCTATACAGACCAAGAGACCCAGTACTTC.

The genes are TRBV2 and TRBJ1-5; 8 bases are a match to TRBD1. The length of the CDR3 is 15 residues. Trimming took 1 base from V and 4 from J; bases not matched to a gene: 3. Germline CDR1 is SNHLY and CDR2 is FYNNEI. The CDR3 DNA sequence: TGTGCCAGCAGTGAAGAAACAGGGGGGAATCAGCCCCAGCATTTT. Amino acid sequence: CASSEETGGNQPQHF.

This clonotype has a count of ten or more. The V call is TRBV7-9, the J call TRBJ2-7, with D unresolved. V gave up 5 bases and J gave up 3 bases, with 8 bases separating them. CDR3 length: 12 residues. Germline CDR1 is SEHNR and CDR2 is FQNEAQ (reference sequence). Written as DNA, the CDR3 is TGTGCCAGCAGCCATCCTCGCTACGAGCAGTACTTC. It encodes CASSHPRYEQYF. Full variable domain (outside the CDR3, taken from reference TRBV7-9 and TRBJ2-7): DTGVSQNPRHKITKRGQNVTFRCDPISEHNRLYWYRQTLGQGPEFLTYFQNEAQLEKSRLLSDRFSAERPKGSFSTLEIQRTEQGDSAMYLCASSHPRYEQYFGPGTRLTVT.

With regard to this clonotype: This may arise from a read error, as a much more abundant clone is one base away. The gene calls are TRBV19 and TRBJ1-1; 7 bases are a match to TRBD1. The CDR3 is 14 amino acids. In germline, CDR1 is LNHDA, CDR2 SQIVND (reference sequence). V lost 7 bases and J lost 2; bases outside the gene matches: 7. The CDR3 sequence is CASNKDRFNTEAFF. The CDR3 nucleotides read TGTGCCAGTAACAAGGACAGGTTCAACACTGAAGCTTTCTTT.

The table lists this clonotype with a count of one. The gene calls are TRBV29-1 and TRBJ2-1; D remains ambiguous. CDR1 is SQVTM and CDR2 is ANQGSEA in the germline V gene. There are 16 residues in the CDR3. Trimming stripped 5 bases from V and 0 bases from J, with 17 bases between. The CDR3 loop reads CSVRSRRLPSYNEQFF. The CDR3 nucleotides are TGCAGCGTTCGAAGTCGACGGCTACCCTCCTACAATGAGCAGTTCTTC.